This TCR beta chain was observed in a study of T cells after yellow fever vaccination. TCRdb reprocessed the 5' RACE reads via MiXCR and lists one record per CDR3 protein. The table includes fewer than 350,000 distinct CDR3 sequences, approximately 4% detected once. This clonotype was counted a few times. The V gene's germline CDR1 is SGHKS and CDR2 YYEKEE (reference sequence). The CDR3 has 15 amino acids. The ends lost 4 bases at V and 5 bases at J; junction bases unmatched: 9. The receptor was derived from a man younger than 30 who received the YFV17D yellow fever vaccine. The V and J genes are TRBV5-5 and TRBJ1-5; 7 bases fit TRBD1. Sample: PBMCs, taken 15 days after the yellow fever booster vaccination. The CDR3: CASSPPGQEDQPQHF. CDR3 nucleotide sequence: TGTGCCAGCAGCCCTCCCGGACAGGAGGATCAGCCCCAGCATTTT.